The 30 T cell receptor beta chains in this list originate from one sample, sequenced in a study of beta chain features in type 1 diabetes. Reverse transcribing all isolated RNA meant expressed TCRB transcripts were sequenced. Method: immunoSEQ multiplex PCR; TCRdb's copy keeps in-frame clones and lacks some. This table holds 360,000 or so clones, about 20% found once. Sequenced: naive CD4+ T cells from blood. The receptor source for this set is a woman aged 18-30 years in good health.

The V and J genes are TRBV29-1 and TRBJ2-2; 11 bases match TRBD1. The CDR3 extends over 14 amino acids. V was clipped by 2 bases and J by 6 bases; unmatched bases: 2. CDR1 and CDR2 from the germline V gene are SQVTM and ANQGSEA. The CDR3 here is CSVEPGQGAGELFF. CDR3 DNA sequence: TGCAGCGTTGAACCGGGACAGGGGGCCGGGGAGCTGTTTTTT.

The chain has TRBV5-1 and TRBJ2-5; 14 bases align to TRBD2. Germline loops: CDR1 SGHRS, CDR2 YFSETQ. V dropped 3 bases and J dropped 2; count of bases not matched to a gene: 3. The length of the CDR3 is 16 residues. CDR3 nucleotides: TGCGCCAGCAGCTCGACTAGCGGGAGGGGACAAGAGACCCAGTACTTC. It codes for CASSSTSGRGQETQYF.

CDR3 amino acids: CASTPREINEQFF. For the CDR3, the DNA is TGTGCCAGCACCCCGAGGGAGATCAATGAGCAGTTCTTC. This chain links TRBV7-8 with TRBJ2-1; D possibly corresponds to TRBD2 (5 bases). V lost 7 bases and J lost 6, with 13 bases in between. The CDR3 length is 13 residues. Germline values: CDR1 SGHVS, CDR2 FQNEAQ.

The chain employs TRBV5-6 and TRBJ2-1, with 8 bases matching TRBD2. Per the germline V gene, CDR1 is SGHDT and CDR2 is YYEEEE. V lost 6 bases and J lost 5; bases outside the gene matches: 16. The CDR3 has 17 amino acids. This CDR3 reads CASTRTAVAGNDNEQFF. CDR3 bases: TGTGCCAGCACACGGACGGCGGTAGCGGGAAATGACAATGAGCAGTTCTTC.

The chain carries TRBV7-8 and TRBJ2-3; D might be TRBD1 (6 bases). The germline gives CDR1 SGHVS, CDR2 FQNEAQ. The CDR3 has 13 amino acids. V lost 4 bases and J 3 bases, leaving 8 bases between the germline ends. The CDR3 DNA is TGTGCCAGCAGCTGGGGGCAAACAGATACGCAGTATTTT. Protein: CASSWGQTDTQYF.

This clone was recorded only once. The chain joins TRBV5-1 to TRBJ1-1, with D possibly matching TRBD1 (5 bases). This CDR3 has 14 residues. V lost 2 bases to trimming and J lost 0 bases, with 8 bases between them. Germline CDR1 reads SGHRS; CDR2 reads YFSETQ. The DNA of the CDR3 is TGCGCCAGCAGCTTACAGGTCATGAACACTGAAGCTTTCTTT. Protein: CASSLQVMNTEAFF. Drawing the rest from reference TRBV5-1 and TRBJ1-1, the complete variable domain is KAGVTQTPRYLIKTRGQQVTLSCSPISGHRSVSWYQQTPGQGLQFLFEYFSETQRNKGNFPGRFSGRQFSNSRSEMNVSTLELGDSALYLCASSLQVMNTEAFFGQGTRLTVV.

This clone was counted between two and nine times. The identical CDR3 is also encoded by other nucleotide sequences in the sample. The V and J genes are TRBV11-2 and TRBJ2-1; 10 positions match TRBD2. Germline V lookup: CDR1 SGHAT, CDR2 FQNNGV. Trimming removed 1 base from V and 6 bases from J; junction bases left unmatched: 0. The CDR3 is 14 residues long. The CDR3 coding sequence is TGTGCCAGCAGCTTAGGGACTAGCGGCAATGAGCAGTTCTTC. Encoded protein: CASSLGTSGNEQFF.

V gene TRBV5-6 combines with J gene TRBJ1-2; no definite D call. This CDR3 spans 15 amino acids. The V end lost 1 base, the J end lost 3 bases, and 13 bases lay between the germline ends. The V gene's germline CDR1 is SGHDT and CDR2 YYEEEE. The CDR3 DNA reads TGTGCCAGCAGCTTGATTGCCATAGGAGACTATGGCTACACCTTC. Protein product: CASSLIAIGDYGYTF.

The chain uses TRBV11-2 and TRBJ2-5; TRBD2 agrees at 14 bases. V lost 6 bases to trimming and J lost 5 bases; unmatched junction nucleotides: 11. The CDR3 runs 17 residues. CDR1 is SGHAT, CDR2 FQNNGV, per germline. CDR3 residues: CASRSTSGGAGRETQYF. CDR3 coding DNA: TGTGCCAGCAGATCGACTAGCGGGGGGGCCGGGCGGGAGACCCAGTACTTC.

The chain combines TRBV5-1 with TRBJ2-5, with 7 bases aligning to TRBD1. The germline V gene encodes CDR1 SGHRS and CDR2 YFSETQ. The CDR3 is 13 residues long. The V and J ends lost 4 bases and 2 bases, in that order; junction bases with no gene match: 2. The CDR3 region is CASSPDRQETQYF. The CDR3 DNA follows: TGCGCCAGCAGCCCGGACAGGCAAGAGACCCAGTACTTC.

J is TRBJ2-7 and V is TRBV20-1; no firm D call. V was pared by 5 bases and J by 0 bases, with 2 bases between. Germline CDR1 reads DFQATT; CDR2 reads SNEGSKA (reference sequence). CDR3 length: 10 residues. The DNA for the CDR3 is TGCAGTGCTCGCTCCTACGAGCAGTACTTC. Protein product: CSARSYEQYF.

The sample holds a few counts of this clone. DNA for the CDR3: TGTGCCTGGAGTCCACAGGGAAGGGGCGGTAACACTGAAGCTTTCTTT. Translating it yields CAWSPQGRGGNTEAFF. The chain couples TRBV30 to TRBJ1-1, with a tentative D call TRBD1 (6 bases). V lost 2 bases, J lost 2 bases, and 18 bases lay in between. There are 16 residues in the CDR3. Germline V gene lookup returns CDR1 GTSNPN and CDR2 SVGIG (reference sequence).

This clone was recorded a few times. The V call is TRBV9, the J call TRBJ1-4; D gene unclear. This CDR3 has 15 residues. V was pared by 3 bases and J by 7 bases, with 16 bases between. The V gene's germline CDR1 is SGDLS and CDR2 YYNGEE. The CDR3 bases are TGTGCCAGCAGCGACCGTCCAGGTTATGGTGAAAAACTGTTTTTT. It encodes CASSDRPGYGEKLFF.

This clone was seen only a few times. The chain combines TRBV4-1 with TRBJ2-4; 12 positions match TRBD2. The junction had 11 bases not matched to a gene; V was cut back by 5 bases and J by 9 bases. Germline V gene data show CDR1 as MGHRA and CDR2 as YSYEKL. The CDR3 is 16 amino acids. CDR3 DNA sequence: TGCGCCAGCAGCACCGGGACTAGCGGGTCGGGGGGCATTCAGTACTTC. Translating it yields CASSTGTSGSGGIQYF.

The sample holds a few counts of this clone. The chain uses TRBV9 and TRBJ2-3, with D possibly being TRBD2 (7 bases). V lost 0 bases and J 5 bases, leaving 22 bases between the germline ends. From germline, CDR1 is SGDLS and CDR2 YYNGEE. CDR3 size: 18 residues. CDR3 sequence: CASSVVGDGGPYRDTQYF. The CDR3 DNA follows: TGTGCCAGCAGCGTAGTGGGTGACGGGGGGCCGTACAGAGATACGCAGTATTTT.

This clone has only a few counts. The chain carries TRBV30 and TRBJ1-1; 8 bases are shared with TRBD1. Per the germline V gene, CDR1 is GTSNPN and CDR2 is SVGIG (reference sequence). CDR3 length: 13 amino acids. The V gene end was trimmed by 2 bases and the J gene end by 4 bases; junction bases not matched to a gene: 3. This CDR3 is CAWSRQGTTEAFF. CDR3 nucleotide sequence: TGTGCCTGGAGTCGACAGGGGACCACTGAAGCTTTCTTT.

The chain uses TRBV2 and TRBJ2-7; a weak D match, TRBD2 (5 bases). The CDR3 covers 13 residues. V was shortened by 6 bases and J by 6 bases, with 15 bases between the two germline ends. Germline values: CDR1 SNHLY, CDR2 FYNNEI. The CDR3 region is CASSGGRASEQYF. CDR3 in DNA: TGTGCCAGCAGCGGAGGTAGGGCAAGCGAGCAGTACTTC.

The chain employs TRBV5-6 and TRBJ2-3; 10 bases fit TRBD2. CDR3 length: 16 residues. CDR1 and CDR2 from the germline V gene are SGHDT and YYEEEE. With V trimmed by 2 bases and J by 3 bases, 6 bases remained unmatched. In nucleotides, the CDR3 is TGTGCCAGCAGCTTAGGGGCGACTAGCGGGACAGATACGCAGTATTTT. The encoded protein is CASSLGATSGTDTQYF.

The V and J genes are TRBV19 and TRBJ1-1; TRBD1 might be the D (6 bases). In germline, CDR1 is LNHDA, CDR2 SQIVND (reference sequence). The CDR3 has 17 residues. V was shortened by 10 bases and J by 0 bases, with 24 bases between the two germline ends. The CDR3 spells CATKAPPYRALNTEAFF. The CDR3 coding sequence is TGTGCCACCAAGGCCCCCCCCTACAGGGCCTTGAACACTGAAGCTTTCTTT.

The chain is built from TRBV25-1 and TRBJ1-2; D is possibly TRBD1 (5 bases). This CDR3 has 16 residues. The germline CDR1 and CDR2 sequences are MGHDK and SYGVNS. Between the trimmed V and J ends, which lost 5 bases and 6 bases, there was a span of 22 bases. The CDR3 nucleotides read TGTGCCAGCAGTTCCCTCGGGGGGGATCATCGGCATGGCTACACCTTC. Translating gives CASSSLGGDHRHGYTF.

This clone was detected only a few times. V is TRBV7-3 and J is TRBJ1-1, with D tentatively TRBD1 (6 bases). CDR1 and CDR2 (germline): SGHTA, FQGTGA. Trimming removed 5 bases at V and 1 base at J, with 11 bases between. There are 14 residues in the CDR3. CDR3 sequence (DNA): TGTGCCAGCAGCCTTACAGGGAAGAACACTGAAGCTTTCTTT. It yields the protein CASSLTGKNTEAFF.

The chain uses TRBV30 and TRBJ1-1, with TRBD1 matching 8 bases. The CDR3 is 13 amino acids. Germline trimming cut 5 bases from V and 8 bases from J; bases unmatched to any gene: 10. CDR1 and CDR2 (germline): GTSNPN, SVGIG (reference sequence). The CDR3 DNA follows: TGTGCCTGGGGGAGGACAGGGTTTTTCGAAGCTTTCTTT. Protein sequence: CAWGRTGFFEAFF.

The chain is built from TRBV4-1 and TRBJ2-5; 12 nucleotides align to TRBD2. Germline trimming cut 1 base from V and 6 bases from J; bases unmatched to any gene: 9. The CDR3 loop spans 17 amino acids. Per the germline V gene, CDR1 is MGHRA and CDR2 is YSYEKL. The CDR3 loop is CASSQGLAGGIVKTQYF. DNA for the CDR3: TGCGCCAGCAGCCAAGGGCTAGCGGGGGGGATTGTGAAGACCCAGTACTTC.

The chain combines TRBV5-1 with TRBJ1-2; 7 bases map to TRBD1. The V and J ends lost 7 bases and 0 bases, in that order; junction bases with no gene match: 9. Per germline, CDR1 SGHRS and CDR2 YFSETQ. This CDR3 is 15 amino acids long. The DNA of the CDR3 is TGCGCCAGCGATCCGACAGGGCTTACTAACTATGGCTACACCTTC. Translating gives CASDPTGLTNYGYTF.

The chain carries TRBV27 and TRBJ2-5; TRBD2 is a possible D gene (7 bases). The CDR3 covers 16 residues. Trimming shortened V by 6 bases and J by 5 bases, and 22 bases separated the two germline ends. Germline V gene sequence: CDR1 MNHEY, CDR2 SMNVEV (reference sequence). This CDR3 is CASSPRGGGARETQYF. CDR3 bases: TGTGCCAGCAGCCCACGCGGCGGGGGCGCCCGGGAGACCCAGTACTTC.

In this sample, this clone turned up a few times. The DNA for the CDR3 is TGTGCCAGCAGTGAAGCGGGACAGTTAGAGACCCAGTACTTC. It codes for CASSEAGQLETQYF. The chain uses TRBV25-1 and TRBJ2-5; a possible D gene is TRBD1 (7 bases). Trimming pared 2 bases from V and 4 bases from J, leaving 11 bases between. The CDR3 is 14 residues long. The germline V gene encodes CDR1 MGHDK and CDR2 SYGVNS.

This clone came up a few times. DNA of the CDR3: TGTGCCAGCAGCGCGCCGGGACTAGTATACAATGAGCAGTTCTTC. Its translation is CASSAPGLVYNEQFF. The chain joins TRBV9 to TRBJ2-1, with 8 bases that match TRBD2. CDR3 length: 15 residues. From germline, CDR1 is SGDLS and CDR2 YYNGEE. Trimming at V came to 3 bases and at J to 4 bases, leaving 6 bases not matched to a gene.

This chain uses TRBV15 with TRBJ1-6; 7 positions match TRBD1. The CDR3 is 16 amino acids. V lost 0 bases to trimming and J lost 10 bases; unmatched junction nucleotides: 9. The germline CDR1 and CDR2 sequences are LNHNV and YYDKDF (reference sequence). This CDR3 is CATSRDLVQGQSPLHF. The CDR3 DNA follows: TGTGCCACCAGCAGAGATTTGGTGCAGGGACAGTCACCCCTCCACTTT. Variable domain in full (rest from reference TRBV15 and TRBJ1-6): DAMVIQNPRYQVTQFGKPVTLSCSQTLNHNVMYWYQQKSSQAPKLLFHYYDKDFNNEADTPDNFQSRRPNTSFCFLDIRSPGLGDTAMYLCATSRDLVQGQSPLHFGNGTRLTVT.

This sequence joins TRBV13 and TRBJ2-3; TRBD1 might be the D (6 bases). Trimming cost V 8 bases and J 0 bases, with 12 bases left between them. The CDR3 contains 14 residues. In germline, CDR1 is PRHDT, CDR2 FYEKMQ (reference sequence). CDR3 sequence: CASGSTGSTDTQYF. CDR3 in DNA: TGTGCCAGCGGGTCGACAGGTAGCACAGATACGCAGTATTTT.

This clone was detected only a few times. The gene calls are TRBV14 and TRBJ1-2; D gene ambiguous. The V gene lost 0 bases and the J gene lost 5 bases, with 4 bases spanning the gap. The CDR3 contains 12 residues. In germline, CDR1 is SGHDN, CDR2 FVKESK. CDR3 sequence reads: CASSQERYGYTF. The CDR3 DNA reads TGTGCCAGCAGCCAAGAACGGTATGGCTACACCTTC.